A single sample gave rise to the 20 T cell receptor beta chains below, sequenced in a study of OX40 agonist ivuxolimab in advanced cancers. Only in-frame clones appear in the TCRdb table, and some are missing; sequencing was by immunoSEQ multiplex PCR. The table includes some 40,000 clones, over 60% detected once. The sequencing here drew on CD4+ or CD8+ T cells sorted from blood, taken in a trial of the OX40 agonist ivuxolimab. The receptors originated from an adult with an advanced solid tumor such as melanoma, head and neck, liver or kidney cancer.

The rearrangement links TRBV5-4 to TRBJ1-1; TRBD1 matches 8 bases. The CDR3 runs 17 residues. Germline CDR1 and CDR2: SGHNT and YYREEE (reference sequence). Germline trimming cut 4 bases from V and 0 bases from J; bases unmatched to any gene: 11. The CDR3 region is CASSQDPQGAMNTEAFF. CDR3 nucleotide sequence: TGTGCCAGCAGCCAAGATCCCCAGGGGGCCATGAACACTGAAGCTTTCTTT. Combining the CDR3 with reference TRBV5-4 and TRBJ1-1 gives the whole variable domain ETGVTQSPTHLIKTRGQQVTLRCSSQSGHNTVSWYQQALGQGPQFIFQYYREEENGRGNFPPRFSGLQFPNYSSELNVNALELDDSALYLCASSQDPQGAMNTEAFFGQGTRLTVV.

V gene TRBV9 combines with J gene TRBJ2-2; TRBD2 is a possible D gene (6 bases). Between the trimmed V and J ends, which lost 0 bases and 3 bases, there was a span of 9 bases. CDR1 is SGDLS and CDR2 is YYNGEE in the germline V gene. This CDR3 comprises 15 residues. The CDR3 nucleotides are TGTGCCAGCAGCGTAGGTTCTAGCGACACCGGGGAGCTGTTTTTT. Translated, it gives CASSVGSSDTGELFF.

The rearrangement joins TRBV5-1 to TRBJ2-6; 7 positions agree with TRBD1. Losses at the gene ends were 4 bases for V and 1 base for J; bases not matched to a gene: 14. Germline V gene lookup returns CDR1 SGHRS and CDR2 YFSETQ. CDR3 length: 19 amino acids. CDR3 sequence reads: CASSPLPGQPLSGANVLTF. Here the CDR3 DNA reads TGCGCCAGCAGCCCTCTGCCGGGACAGCCGCTATCTGGGGCCAACGTCCTGACTTTC.

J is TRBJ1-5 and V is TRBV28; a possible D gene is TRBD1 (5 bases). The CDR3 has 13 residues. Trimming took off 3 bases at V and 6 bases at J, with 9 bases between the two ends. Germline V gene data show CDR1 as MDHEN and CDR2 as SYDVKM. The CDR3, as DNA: TGTGCCAGCAGTTTGGGGGGGAGTCAGCCCCAGCATTTT. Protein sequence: CASSLGGSQPQHF.

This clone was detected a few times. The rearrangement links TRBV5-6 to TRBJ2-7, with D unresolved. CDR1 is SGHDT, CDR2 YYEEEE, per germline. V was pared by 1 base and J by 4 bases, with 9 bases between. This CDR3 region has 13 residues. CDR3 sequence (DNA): TGTGCCAGCAGCTTGACAGAAAATTACGAGCAGTACTTC. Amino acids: CASSLTENYEQYF.

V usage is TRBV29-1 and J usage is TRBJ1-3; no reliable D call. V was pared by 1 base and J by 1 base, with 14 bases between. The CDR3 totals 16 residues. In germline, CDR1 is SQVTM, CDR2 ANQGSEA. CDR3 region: CSVEGRNLGSGNTIYF. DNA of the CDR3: TGCAGCGTTGAAGGCCGGAACCTGGGGTCTGGAAACACCATATATTTT.

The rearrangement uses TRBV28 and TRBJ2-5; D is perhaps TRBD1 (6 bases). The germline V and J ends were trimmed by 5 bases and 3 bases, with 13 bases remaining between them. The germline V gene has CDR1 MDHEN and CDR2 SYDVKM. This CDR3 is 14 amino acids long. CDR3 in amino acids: CASSTSGVEETQYF. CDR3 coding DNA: TGTGCCAGCAGTACCTCAGGGGTAGAAGAGACCCAGTACTTC. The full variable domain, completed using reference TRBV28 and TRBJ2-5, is DVKVTQSSRYLVKRTGEKVFLECVQDMDHENMFWYRQDPGLGLRLIYFSYDVKMKEKGDIPEGYSVSREKKERFSLILESASTNQTSMYLCASSTSGVEETQYFGPGTRLLVL.

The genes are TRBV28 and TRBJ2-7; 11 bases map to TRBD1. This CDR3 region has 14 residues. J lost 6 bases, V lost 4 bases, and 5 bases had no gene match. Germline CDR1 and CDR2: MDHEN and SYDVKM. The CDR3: CASSSAGTGGEQYF. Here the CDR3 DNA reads TGTGCCAGCAGTTCAGCCGGGACAGGGGGCGAGCAGTACTTC.

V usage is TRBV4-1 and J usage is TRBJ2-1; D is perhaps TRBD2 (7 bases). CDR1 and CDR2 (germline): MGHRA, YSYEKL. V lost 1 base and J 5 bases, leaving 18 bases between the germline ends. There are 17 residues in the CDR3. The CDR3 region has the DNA TGCGCCAGCAGCCAAGCCCGGAGAGGGGGGGGTAACAATGAGCAGTTCTTC. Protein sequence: CASSQARRGGGNNEQFF.

CDR3 amino acids: CATIDSYSNQPQHF. The CDR3 nucleotides read TGTGCCACCATTGACAGCTATAGCAATCAGCCCCAGCATTTT. V usage is TRBV28 and J usage is TRBJ1-5; a weak D match, TRBD1 (5 bases). The germline V and J ends were trimmed by 10 bases and 0 bases, with 13 bases remaining between them. The CDR3 is 14 residues long. Germline loops: CDR1 MDHEN, CDR2 SYDVKM.

This CDR3 reads CASSARTGDGYTF. In DNA form, the CDR3 reads TGTGCCAGCAGTGCCCGGACAGGGGACGGCTACACCTTC. This rearrangement joins TRBV6-5 to TRBJ1-2; 9 bases map to TRBD1. This CDR3 region has 13 residues. Germline-derived CDR1 and CDR2 are MNHEY and SVGAGI. V lost 5 bases and J lost 8; bases outside the gene matches: 6.

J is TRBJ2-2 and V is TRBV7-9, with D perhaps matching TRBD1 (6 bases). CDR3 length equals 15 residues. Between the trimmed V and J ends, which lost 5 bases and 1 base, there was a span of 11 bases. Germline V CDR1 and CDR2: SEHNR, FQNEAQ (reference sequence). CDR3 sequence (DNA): TGTGCCAGCAGCGGAGGACAGCAGAACACCGGGGAGCTGTTTTTT. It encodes CASSGGQQNTGELFF.

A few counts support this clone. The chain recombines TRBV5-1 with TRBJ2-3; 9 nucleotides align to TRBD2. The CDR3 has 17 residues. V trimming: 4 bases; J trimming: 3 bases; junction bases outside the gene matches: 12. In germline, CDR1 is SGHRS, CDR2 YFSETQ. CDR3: CASSPEGGAGGTDTQYF. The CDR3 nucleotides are TGCGCCAGCAGCCCCGAGGGGGGAGCGGGAGGTACAGATACGCAGTATTTT.

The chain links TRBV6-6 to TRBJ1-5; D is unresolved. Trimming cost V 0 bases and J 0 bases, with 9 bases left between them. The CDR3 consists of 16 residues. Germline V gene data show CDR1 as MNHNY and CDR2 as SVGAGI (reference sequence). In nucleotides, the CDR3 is TGTGCCAGCAGTTACTCGAATCCGGATAGCAATCAGCCCCAGCATTTT. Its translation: CASSYSNPDSNQPQHF.

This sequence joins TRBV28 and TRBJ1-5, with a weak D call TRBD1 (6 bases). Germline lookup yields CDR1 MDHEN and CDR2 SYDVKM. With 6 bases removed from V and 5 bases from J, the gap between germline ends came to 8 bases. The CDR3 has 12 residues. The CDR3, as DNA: TGTGCCAGCAGGAGGGGGGATCAGCCCCAGCATTTT. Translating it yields CASRRGDQPQHF.

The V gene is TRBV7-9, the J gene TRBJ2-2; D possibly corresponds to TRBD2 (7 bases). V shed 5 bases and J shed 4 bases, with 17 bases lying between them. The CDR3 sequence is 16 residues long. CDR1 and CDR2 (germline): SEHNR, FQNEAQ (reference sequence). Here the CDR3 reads CASSRGGGRGTGELFF. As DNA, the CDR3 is TGTGCCAGCAGCCGAGGGGGGGGGCGCGGCACCGGGGAGCTGTTTTTT.

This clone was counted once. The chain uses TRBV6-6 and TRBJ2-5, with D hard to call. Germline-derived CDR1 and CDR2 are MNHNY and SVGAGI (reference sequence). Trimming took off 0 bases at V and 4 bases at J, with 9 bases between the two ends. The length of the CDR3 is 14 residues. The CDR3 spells CASSYSGTGETQYF. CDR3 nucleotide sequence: TGTGCCAGCAGTTACTCTGGAACTGGAGAGACCCAGTACTTC.

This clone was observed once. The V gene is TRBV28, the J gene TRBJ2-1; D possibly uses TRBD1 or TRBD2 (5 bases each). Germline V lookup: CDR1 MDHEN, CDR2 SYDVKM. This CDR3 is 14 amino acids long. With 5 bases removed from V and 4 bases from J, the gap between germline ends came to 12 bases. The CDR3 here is CASSLGTVYNEQFF. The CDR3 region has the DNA TGTGCCAGCAGTCTAGGGACGGTTTACAATGAGCAGTTCTTC.

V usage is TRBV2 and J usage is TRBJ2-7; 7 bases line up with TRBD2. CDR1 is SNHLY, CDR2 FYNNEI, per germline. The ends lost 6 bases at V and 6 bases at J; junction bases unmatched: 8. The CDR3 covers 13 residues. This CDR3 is CASSPYGGSEQYF. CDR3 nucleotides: TGTGCCAGCAGCCCTTACGGCGGGAGCGAGCAGTACTTC.

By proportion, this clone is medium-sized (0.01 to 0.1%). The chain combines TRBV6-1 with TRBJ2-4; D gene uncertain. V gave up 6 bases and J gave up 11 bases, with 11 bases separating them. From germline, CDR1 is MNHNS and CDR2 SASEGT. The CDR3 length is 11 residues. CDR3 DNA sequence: TGTGCCAGCAGCAACAGTATCTTTCAGTACTTC. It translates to CASSNSIFQYF.